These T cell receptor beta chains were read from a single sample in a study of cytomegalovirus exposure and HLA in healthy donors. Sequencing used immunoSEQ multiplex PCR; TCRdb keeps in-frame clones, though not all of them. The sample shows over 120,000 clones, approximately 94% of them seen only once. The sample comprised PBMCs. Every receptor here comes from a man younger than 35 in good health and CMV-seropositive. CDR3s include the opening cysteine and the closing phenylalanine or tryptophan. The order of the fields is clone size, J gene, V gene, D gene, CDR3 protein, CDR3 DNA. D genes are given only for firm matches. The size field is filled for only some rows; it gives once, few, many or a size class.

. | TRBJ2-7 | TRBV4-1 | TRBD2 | CASSQEWGGVYEQYF | TGCGCCAGCAGCCAAGAGTGGGGAGGGGTCTACGAGCAGTACTTC
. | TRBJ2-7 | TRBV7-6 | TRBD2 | CASSLARGLAGAFSYEQYF | TGTGCCAGCAGCTTAGCGAGGGGACTAGCGGGGGCCTTCTCCTACGAGCAGTACTTC
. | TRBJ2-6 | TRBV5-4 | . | CASSPGQSKSGANVLTF | TGTGCCAGCAGCCCTGGACAGTCTAAGTCTGGGGCCAACGTCCTGACTTTC
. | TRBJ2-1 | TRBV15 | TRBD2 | CATSRGGRSGGGNEQFF | TGTGCCACCAGCAGGGGGGGGAGGAGCGGTGGAGGCAATGAGCAGTTCTTC
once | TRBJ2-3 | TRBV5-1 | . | CASRLEPSPPIDTQYF | TGCGCCAGCAGGCTGGAGCCTAGTCCGCCTATAGATACGCAGTATTTT
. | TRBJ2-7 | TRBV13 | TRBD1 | CASRGQGASSYEQYF | TGTGCCAGCAGGGGACAGGGGGCGAGCTCCTACGAGCAGTACTTC
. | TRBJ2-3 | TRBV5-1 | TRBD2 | CASSFDSGRPDTQYF | TGCGCCAGCAGCTTTGATAGCGGGAGGCCAGATACGCAGTATTTT
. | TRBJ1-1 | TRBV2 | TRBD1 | CASSSYQGVGAFF | TGTGCCAGCAGTTCTTACCAGGGGGTGGGAGCTTTCTTT
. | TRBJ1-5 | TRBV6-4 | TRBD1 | CASSPDRAQPQHF | TGTGCCAGCAGTCCTGACAGGGCTCAGCCCCAGCATTTT
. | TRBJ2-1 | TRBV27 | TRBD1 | CASTLRWAGGYNEQFF | TGTGCCAGCACCCTGAGATGGGCAGGGGGCTACAATGAGCAGTTCTTC
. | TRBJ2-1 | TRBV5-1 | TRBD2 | CASSLAGGYYNEQFF | TGCGCCAGCAGCTTAGCGGGAGGGTATTACAATGAGCAGTTCTTC
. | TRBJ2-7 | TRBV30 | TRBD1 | CAWTNPGTASNYEQYF | TGTGCCTGGACCAACCCCGGGACAGCATCTAACTACGAGCAGTACTTC
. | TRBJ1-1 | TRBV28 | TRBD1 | CASIARTGENTEAFF | TGTGCCAGCATCGCCCGGACAGGGGAGAACACTGAAGCTTTCTTT
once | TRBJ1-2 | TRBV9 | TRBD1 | CASSTGTGDNYGYTF | TGTGCCAGCAGTACCGGGACAGGGGACAACTATGGCTACACCTTC
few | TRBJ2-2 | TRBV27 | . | CASSSGADTGELFF | TGTGCCAGCAGTTCGGGAGCAGACACCGGGGAGCTGTTTTTT
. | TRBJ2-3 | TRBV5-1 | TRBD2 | CASIWREGDTQYF | TGCGCCAGCATCTGGCGGGAGGGAGATACGCAGTATTTT
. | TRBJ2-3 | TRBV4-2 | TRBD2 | CASSHRLAGGDTQYF | TGTGCCAGCAGCCACCGACTAGCGGGAGGGGATACGCAGTATTTT
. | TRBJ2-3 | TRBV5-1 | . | CASSAGDTQYF | TGCGCCAGCAGCGCAGGTGATACGCAGTATTTT
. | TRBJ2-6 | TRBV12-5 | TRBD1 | CASGLDRGLSGANVLTF | TGTGCTAGTGGACTGGACAGGGGGTTATCTGGGGCCAACGTCCTGACTTTC
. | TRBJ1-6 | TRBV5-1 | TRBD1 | CASSLEQGAGINSPLHF | TGCGCCAGCAGCTTGGAACAGGGGGCCGGAATTAATTCACCCCTCCACTTT
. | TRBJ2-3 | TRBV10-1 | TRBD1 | CASSETGVGTDTQYF | TGCGCCAGCAGTGAGACAGGGGTGGGCACAGATACGCAGTATTTT
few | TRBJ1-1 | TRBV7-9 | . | CASSLVGGFGNTEAFF | TGTGCCAGCAGCTTAGTTGGGGGGTTCGGGAACACTGAAGCTTTCTTT
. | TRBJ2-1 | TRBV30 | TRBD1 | CAWSVKGTGLQFF | TGTGCCTGGAGTGTAAAGGGGACAGGGCTGCAGTTCTTC
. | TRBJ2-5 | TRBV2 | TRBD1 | CATKNFGTAETQYF | TGTGCCACCAAGAACTTCGGGACAGCGGAGACCCAGTACTTC
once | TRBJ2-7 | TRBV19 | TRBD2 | CASSIDLTSGSEQYF | TGTGCCAGTAGTATAGATTTGACTAGCGGGAGCGAGCAGTACTTC
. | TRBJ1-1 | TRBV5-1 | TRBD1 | CASHTGVQGNTEAFF | TGCGCCAGCCACACAGGGGTTCAAGGGAACACTGAAGCTTTCTTT
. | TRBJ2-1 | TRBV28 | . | CASRYTGHQGDEQFF | TGTGCCAGCAGATACACAGGCCACCAAGGCGATGAGCAGTTCTTC
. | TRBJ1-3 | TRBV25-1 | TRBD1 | CASSRGGGGNTIYF | TGTGCCAGCAGTCGAGGAGGGGGCGGAAACACCATATATTTT
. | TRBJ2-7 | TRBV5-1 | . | CASSLTPTGSYEQYF | TGCGCCAGCAGCTTGACACCCACAGGCTCCTACGAGCAGTACTTC
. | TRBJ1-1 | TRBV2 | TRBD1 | CASSLQGSVTEAFF | TGTGCCAGCAGCTTACAGGGGAGTGTCACTGAAGCTTTCTTT
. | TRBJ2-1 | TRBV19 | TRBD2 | CASSIPQRTSGRLYNEQFF | TGTGCCAGTAGTATCCCTCAACGAACTAGCGGGAGGCTTTACAATGAGCAGTTCTTC
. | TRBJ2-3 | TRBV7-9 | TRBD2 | CASSSLLTSGNTDTQYF | TGTGCCAGCAGCTCTTTGTTGACTAGCGGGAACACAGATACGCAGTATTTT